The T cell receptor (beta chain) under discussion was sequenced for a study of T cell responses to AZD1222 COVID-19 vaccine. Findings and caveats of the study: Recipients of two AZD1222 doses showed rising Spike-specific TCR breadth and depth.

For this clone: Antigen unknown.

V lost 2 bases and J lost 10, with 8 bases in between. CDR1 and CDR2 (germline): MNHEY, SVGEGT. The CDR3 has 12 amino acids. Using immunoSEQ multiplex PCR, the repertoire was profiled, and TCRdb retains in-frame clones only, with some absent. The sample gives 120,000 to 150,000 clones, around 93% of which show up once; around 2.8% is in the top ten. The chain combines TRBV6-2 or TRBV6-3 with TRBJ1-4, with D unresolved. Sample: peripheral blood, taken on day 0 of AZD1222 vaccination. The receptor's source is an adult in good health. CDR3 bases: TGTGCCAGCAGTTACGAGGGTACAAAACTGTTTTTT. This sequence encodes CASSYEGTKLFF.